The 13 T cell receptor beta chains listed next were all sequenced from one sample in a study of identical twins. MiXCR was run by TCRdb on the 5' RACE reads, yielding one entry per CDR3 protein. The data show about 240,000 distinct CDR3 sequences, roughly 13% seen once. This sample also appeared in a second study, on yellow fever vaccine responses in identical twins.

Sequencing used memory (CD45RO+) T cells sorted from blood. The receptors stem from a woman between 18 and 29 years old in good health.

The sample holds many counts of this clonotype. The chain carries TRBV5-5 and TRBJ2-5; D is undetermined. Germline-derived CDR1 and CDR2 are SGHKS and YYEKEE (reference sequence). The CDR3 is made up of 14 amino acids. V was pared by 1 base and J by 6 bases, with 13 bases between. The CDR3 region is CASSLYAREKTQYF. The CDR3 DNA reads as TGTGCCAGCAGCTTGTACGCGCGTGAGAAGACCCAGTACTTC.

The genes are TRBV23-1 and TRBJ1-2; 9 bases are a match to TRBD1. TRBV23-1 qualifies as an ORF whose function is uncertain. The ends lost 2 bases at V and 5 bases at J; junction bases unmatched: 6. This CDR3 is 15 amino acids long. The chain's CDR3 is CASSQRGQGFYGYTF. CDR3 coding DNA: TGCGCCAGCAGTCAACGGGGACAGGGCTTTTATGGCTACACCTTC.

V is TRBV7-2 and J is TRBJ2-3; 8 nucleotides agree with TRBD2. The CDR3 sequence is 15 residues long. The ends lost 4 bases at V and 1 base at J; junction bases unmatched: 4. Per the germline V gene, CDR1 is SGHTA and CDR2 is FQGNSA. The CDR3 DNA is TGTGCCAGCAGCTCCTCGGGAGGGGGCACAGATACGCAGTATTTT. Protein sequence: CASSSSGGGTDTQYF.

The V gene is TRBV30, the J gene TRBJ1-1; TRBD1 matches at 7 bases. The germline gives CDR1 GTSNPN, CDR2 SVGIG (reference sequence). The CDR3 loop spans 14 amino acids. Germline trimming cut 2 bases from V and 3 bases from J; bases unmatched to any gene: 6. CDR3 sequence reads: CAWSLLTGHTEAFF. The DNA of the CDR3 is TGTGCCTGGAGTTTACTGACAGGGCACACTGAAGCTTTCTTT.

The V call is TRBV7-2, the J call TRBJ2-3, with D hard to call. The V gene lost 3 bases and the J gene lost 4 bases, with 11 bases spanning the gap. This CDR3 has 14 residues. Germline V gene lookup returns CDR1 SGHTA and CDR2 FQGNSA. The CDR3 region is CASSFRSRADTQYF. The CDR3 coding sequence is TGTGCCAGCAGCTTTCGTTCCCGGGCAGATACGCAGTATTTT. Supplemented by reference TRBV7-2 and TRBJ2-3, the full variable domain reads GAGVSQSPSNKVTEKGKDVELRCDPISGHTALYWYRQSLGQGLEFLIYFQGNSAPDKSGLPSDRFSAERTGGSVSTLTIQRTQQEDSAVYLCASSFRSRADTQYFGPGTRLTVL.

V and J are TRBV30 and TRBJ2-7; the D gene is possibly TRBD1 (6 bases). Germline V gene sequence: CDR1 GTSNPN, CDR2 SVGIG (reference sequence). The CDR3 is 13 residues long. V was cut by 2 bases and J by 3 bases, with 11 bases left in between. CDR3 in amino acids: CAWSKGQLYEQYF. The CDR3 coding sequence is TGTGCCTGGAGTAAAGGACAGCTCTACGAGCAGTACTTC.

There are a few counts of this clonotype. The chain joins TRBV27 to TRBJ1-2, with TRBD1 as a possible D gene (6 bases). V lost 4 bases and J lost 8, with 20 bases in between. Looked up from germline, CDR1 is MNHEY and CDR2 is SMNVEV (reference sequence). CDR3 length equals 15 residues. The CDR3 DNA reads TGTGCCAGCAGTTCTGGGACATCTACGATGAGCGGCTACACCTTC. Translated: CASSSGTSTMSGYTF.

This clonotype turned up a few times. Written as DNA, the CDR3 is TGCGCCAGCAGCTTGGACGCCTCTGGGGCCAACGTCCTGACTTTC. Protein sequence: CASSLDASGANVLTF. The chain carries TRBV5-1 and TRBJ2-6; D gene ambiguous. Trimming removed 0 bases at V and 0 bases at J, with 4 bases between. Per germline, CDR1 SGHRS and CDR2 YFSETQ. The CDR3 is made up of 15 amino acids.

This chain uses TRBV2 with TRBJ2-7; D remains ambiguous. The CDR3 totals 15 residues. Per the germline V gene, CDR1 is SNHLY and CDR2 is FYNNEI. V gave up 7 bases and J gave up 3 bases, with 19 bases separating them. For the CDR3, the DNA is TGTGCCAGCATTACTACCGGGCGAGAAATCTACGAGCAGTACTTC. Amino acids: CASITTGREIYEQYF.

This rearrangement joins TRBV20-1 to TRBJ1-1; D unclear. The CDR3 is made up of 11 amino acids. Between the trimmed V and J ends, which lost 6 bases and 10 bases, there was a span of 15 bases. Germline CDR1 is DFQATT and CDR2 is SNEGSKA (reference sequence). CDR3: CSAGTDRGAFF. CDR3 nucleotide sequence: TGCAGTGCGGGTACAGACCGGGGAGCTTTCTTT.

The gene calls are TRBV11-2 and TRBJ2-4; no clear D. Deletions cut 0 bases from V and 9 bases from J, with 6 bases between. Germline CDR1 SGHAT, CDR2 FQNNGV. CDR3 length: 12 amino acids. CDR3 residues: CASSLDSSIQYF. The DNA of the CDR3 is TGTGCCAGCAGCTTAGATTCGAGCATTCAGTACTTC.

This clonotype was seen only a few times. The V and J genes are TRBV29-1 and TRBJ2-2; a weak D match, TRBD1 (6 bases). This CDR3 comprises 12 residues. The germline CDR1 and CDR2 sequences are SQVTM and ANQGSEA. V lost 6 bases and J 1 base, leaving 6 bases between the germline ends. CDR3 region: CSVQGNTGELFF. CDR3 DNA: TGCAGCGTACAGGGGAACACCGGGGAGCTGTTTTTT.

This clonotype was found a few times. The J gene is TRBJ1-5, the V gene TRBV3-1; D may be TRBD1 (5 bases). CDR1 and CDR2 from the germline V gene are LGHDT and YNNKEL (reference sequence). V was clipped by 4 bases and J by 6 bases, with 19 bases between them. This CDR3 comprises 16 residues. In DNA form, the CDR3 reads TGTGCCAGCAGCCCCTTGGGCCCCATGGGGACTCAGCCCCAGCATTTT. This gives the protein CASSPLGPMGTQPQHF.